This passage covers 14 T cell receptor beta chains from one sample sequenced in a study of B cell selection in AIRE deficiency. Sorting defined conventional CD4 T cells as CD4+CD127+. Profiled with immunoSEQ multiplex PCR; TCRdb holds only in-frame clones, not every one. There are about 24,000 clones in the sample; about 96% occur only once, and less than 0.2% lies in the top ten. Source material: CD4+CD127+ conventional T cells sorted from PBMCs. The receptors shown here come from a human donor in good health.

This chain links TRBV7-2 with TRBJ2-7; D might be TRBD1 (6 bases). Germline V CDR1 and CDR2: SGHTA, FQGNSA. V was trimmed by 1 base and J by 3 bases, leaving 10 bases between them. The CDR3 covers 14 residues. The CDR3: CASSLDRARYEQYF. The CDR3 nucleotides are TGTGCCAGCAGCTTAGACAGGGCGCGCTACGAGCAGTACTTC.

The rearrangement joins TRBV5-1 to TRBJ1-1; TRBD1 aligns across 10 bases. The CDR3 totals 15 residues. Germline CDR1 is SGHRS and CDR2 is YFSETQ. V lost 4 bases, J lost 5 bases, and 8 bases stayed unmatched. CDR3 DNA: TGCGCCAGCAGCCCACGGACAGGGGGGGCAACTGAAGCTTTCTTT. This sequence encodes CASSPRTGGATEAFF.

The chain is built from TRBV2 and TRBJ1-2; TRBD1 might be the D (6 bases). V shed 6 bases and J shed 8 bases, with 25 bases lying between them. Germline CDR1 and CDR2: SNHLY and FYNNEI. The CDR3 runs to 16 residues. CDR3 coding DNA: TGTGCCAGCAGACCACCGACGTACGAGGGCAGGGGAGGCTACACCTTC. Translation: CASRPPTYEGRGGYTF.

The count of this clone is one. The chain employs TRBV5-3 and TRBJ1-6, with 10 bases fitting TRBD1. TRBV5-3 is an ORF for which the function is uncertain. The CDR3 spans 15 residues. J lost 7 bases, V lost 6 bases, and 7 bases had no gene match. The CDR3 sequence: CARNKRDRGNSPLHF. CDR3 bases: TGTGCCAGAAATAAACGGGACAGGGGAAATTCACCCCTCCACTTT.

CDR3 coding DNA: TGTGCCAGCAGCATCGGGACAGGGGGCCTGAGAAACACCATATATTTT. It specifies CASSIGTGGLRNTIYF. V and J are TRBV5-6 and TRBJ1-3; 12 nucleotides line up with TRBD1. V trimming: 4 bases; J trimming: 5 bases; junction bases outside the gene matches: 7. The CDR3 covers 16 residues. Germline lookup yields CDR1 SGHDT and CDR2 YYEEEE.

This chain joins TRBV5-4 and TRBJ1-1, with TRBD1 as a possible D gene (5 bases). This CDR3 contains 18 residues. V lost 4 bases, J lost 2 bases, and 24 bases lay in between. The V gene's germline CDR1 is SGHNT and CDR2 YYREEE (reference sequence). CDR3 nucleotide sequence: TGTGCCAGCAGCGCCCGACGACAGACCCTCTCCTCCAACACTGAAGCTTTCTTT. It encodes CASSARRQTLSSNTEAFF. The full variable domain, completed using reference TRBV5-4 and TRBJ1-1, is ETGVTQSPTHLIKTRGQQVTLRCSSQSGHNTVSWYQQALGQGPQFIFQYYREEENGRGNFPPRFSGLQFPNYSSELNVNALELDDSALYLCASSARRQTLSSNTEAFFGQGTRLTVV.

This clone was seen a few times. The chain has TRBV27 and TRBJ2-1; 11 bases are shared with TRBD2. Trimming cost V 6 bases and J 4 bases; bases outside gene matches: 2. Germline-derived CDR1 and CDR2 are MNHEY and SMNVEV (reference sequence). This CDR3 is 14 amino acids long. This chain's CDR3 is CASRVAGGYNEQFF. The CDR3 coding sequence is TGTGCCAGCAGGGTAGCGGGGGGGTACAATGAGCAGTTCTTC.

The genes are TRBV9 and TRBJ2-5; 7 nucleotides agree with TRBD1. Germline V gene data show CDR1 as SGDLS and CDR2 as YYNGEE. There are 15 residues in the CDR3. Germline trimming cut 4 bases from V and 4 bases from J; bases unmatched to any gene: 10. The chain's CDR3 is CASSTRTGPGETQYF. The DNA of the CDR3 is TGTGCCAGCAGCACCCGGACAGGCCCAGGAGAGACCCAGTACTTC.

The chain joins TRBV7-2 to TRBJ2-4; 13 nucleotides agree with TRBD2. Unmatched junction bases numbered 7, after V lost 4 bases and J lost 10 bases. This CDR3 contains 15 residues. CDR1 and CDR2 (germline): SGHTA, FQGNSA. CDR3 in DNA: TGTGCCAGCAGCTCATCGGGACTAGCGGGACTTATTCAGTACTTC. Translation: CASSSSGLAGLIQYF.

The rearrangement uses TRBV6-1 and TRBJ1-5, with 8 nucleotides matching TRBD1. Germline-derived CDR1 and CDR2 are MNHNS and SASEGT. Trimming removed 2 bases from V and 5 bases from J; junction bases left unmatched: 2. CDR3 length: 14 amino acids. The CDR3 sequence is CASSEQGAYQPQHF. CDR3 nucleotides: TGTGCCAGCAGTGAACAGGGGGCGTATCAGCCCCAGCATTTT.

This clone turned up a few times. The CDR3 loop reads CASSVSGANLEQYF. The CDR3 DNA sequence: TGTGCCAGCAGCGTGTCAGGGGCAAACCTCGAGCAGTACTTC. The gene calls are TRBV9 and TRBJ2-7; perhaps TRBD1 as D (6 bases). Germline CDR1 and CDR2: SGDLS and YYNGEE. The V end lost 2 bases, the J end lost 6 bases, and 15 bases lay between the germline ends. The length of the CDR3 is 14 residues.

V and J are TRBV7-8 and TRBJ2-1; D not resolved. This CDR3 has 13 residues. Looked up from germline, CDR1 is SGHVS and CDR2 is FQNEAQ. V was clipped by 0 bases and J by 10 bases, with 10 bases between them. CDR3 bases: TGTGCCAGCAGCTTAGCGATCCGGCGAGAGCAGTTCTTC. It specifies CASSLAIRREQFF.

The chain combines TRBV11-2 with TRBJ2-7; the D gene is possibly TRBD2 (5 bases). Germline V gene sequence: CDR1 SGHAT, CDR2 FQNNGV. This CDR3 is 13 amino acids long. V was cut by 1 base and J by 3 bases, with 7 bases left in between. The CDR3 loop reads CASSLAGNYEQYF. CDR3 nucleotide sequence: TGTGCCAGCAGCTTAGCGGGGAACTACGAGCAGTACTTC.

The V call is TRBV7-2, the J call TRBJ1-2, with D tentatively TRBD1 (6 bases). CDR3 length: 14 residues. CDR1 is SGHTA, CDR2 FQGNSA, per germline. V was trimmed by 3 bases and J by 8 bases, leaving 16 bases between them. CDR3 bases: TGTGCCAGCAGCTTGGGTCAGGGGTCAATCGGCTACACCTTC. Residues: CASSLGQGSIGYTF.